The rows below give T cell receptor beta chains drawn from one sample of a study of blood T cell repertoires in COVID-19. TCRdb's table, derived via immunoSEQ multiplex PCR, lists solely in-frame clones and lacks some. The data hold approximately 330,000 clones, with 70% to 90% observed a single time. Sequencing was carried out using PBMCs or T cells enriched from blood (not recorded which). The receptors here all came from a woman aged 40 to 55 with acute COVID-19. Both conserved end residues are part of each CDR3. Each record gives: V gene, CDR3 length, D gene, clone size, J gene, CDR3 protein, CDR3 DNA. The D gene is left open where the match is weak. Not all rows give a size; the values are once, few, many and, for expanded clones, a class.

TRBV27	15	TRBD1	-	TRBJ2-7	CASSLNRGRTYEQYF	TGTGCCAGCAGTTTAAACAGGGGGAGGACCTACGAGCAGTACTTC
TRBV5-8	15	-	-	TRBJ1-6	CASSLARANVSPLHF	TGTGCCAGCAGCTTGGCGCGAGCTAACGTCTCACCCCTCCACTTT
TRBV19	14	-	-	TRBJ1-2	CASSISPSGRGYTF	TGTGCCAGTAGTATCTCTCCCTCAGGGCGAGGCTACACCTTC
TRBV2	15	-	-	TRBJ2-5	CASSAYRIPQETQYF	TGTGCCAGCAGTGCATACAGGATTCCCCAAGAGACCCAGTACTTC
TRBV5-6	11	-	-	TRBJ2-7	CASSFSGEQYF	TGTGCCAGCAGCTTCTCGGGCGAGCAGTACTTC
TRBV3-1/TRBV3-2	13	-	-	TRBJ1-2	CASSQGQNYGYTF	TGTGCCAGCAGCCAAGGACAGAACTATGGCTACACCTTC
TRBV10-2	13	TRBD1	-	TRBJ1-2	CASTQDRNYGYTF	TGCGCCAGCACCCAGGACAGGAACTATGGCTACACCTTC
TRBV6-2/TRBV6-3	14	-	once	TRBJ2-3	CASSQDSSTDTQYF	TGTGCCAGCAGCCAGGACAGTAGCACAGATACGCAGTATTTT
TRBV28	14	-	-	TRBJ1-6	CASSTGSYNSPLHF	TGTGCCAGCTCAACAGGGTCTTATAATTCACCCCTCCACTTT
TRBV6-5	14	TRBD1	-	TRBJ1-6	CASRRGQGSSPLHF	TGTGCCAGCAGGAGGGGACAGGGGAGTTCACCCCTCCACTTT
TRBV6-1	15	TRBD2	-	TRBJ2-3	CASSEAGWSAGEQYF	TGTGCCAGCAGTGAAGCGGGGTGGAGCGCGGGAGAGCAGTATTTT
TRBV14	15	TRBD1	-	TRBJ1-6	CASSQVGTGVSPLHF	TGTGCCAGCAGCCAAGTAGGGACAGGGGTTTCACCCCTCCACTTT
TRBV28	15	-	-	TRBJ2-3	CASFTGTQSTDTQYF	TGTGCCAGCTTCACCGGGACACAGAGCACAGATACGCAGTATTTT
TRBV7-3	15	-	-	TRBJ2-3	CASSDFPLGTDTQYF	TGTGCCAGCAGCGACTTTCCCCTCGGCACAGATACGCAGTATTTT
TRBV4-1	15	-	-	TRBJ1-2	CASSQGQGGNYGYTF	TGCGCCAGCAGCCAAGGTCAGGGTGGGAACTATGGCTACACCTTC